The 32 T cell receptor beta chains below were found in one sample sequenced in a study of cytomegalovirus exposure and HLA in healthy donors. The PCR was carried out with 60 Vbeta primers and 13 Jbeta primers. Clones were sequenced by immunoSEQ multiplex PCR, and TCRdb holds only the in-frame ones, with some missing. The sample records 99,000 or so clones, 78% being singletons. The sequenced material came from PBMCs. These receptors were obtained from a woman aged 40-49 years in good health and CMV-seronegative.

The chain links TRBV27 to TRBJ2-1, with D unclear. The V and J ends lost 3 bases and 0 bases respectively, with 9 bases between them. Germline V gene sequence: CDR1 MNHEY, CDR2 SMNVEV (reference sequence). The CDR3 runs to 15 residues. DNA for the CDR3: TGTGCCAGCAGTTTTGTGAGTCCCTCCTACAATGAGCAGTTCTTC. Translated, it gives CASSFVSPSYNEQFF.

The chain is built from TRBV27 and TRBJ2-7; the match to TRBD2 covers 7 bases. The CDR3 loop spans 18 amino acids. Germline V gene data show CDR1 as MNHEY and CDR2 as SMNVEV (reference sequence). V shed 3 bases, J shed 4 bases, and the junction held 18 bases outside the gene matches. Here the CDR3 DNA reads TGTGCCAGCAGTTTCTTGGGGGAGGGGTTTAGGGTAGGTTACGAGCAGTACTTC. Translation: CASSFLGEGFRVGYEQYF.

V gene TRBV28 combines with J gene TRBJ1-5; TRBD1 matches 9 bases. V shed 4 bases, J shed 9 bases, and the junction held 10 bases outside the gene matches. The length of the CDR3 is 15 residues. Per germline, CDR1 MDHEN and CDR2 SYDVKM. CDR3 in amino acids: CASSSRKGQGWPQHF. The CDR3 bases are TGTGCCAGCAGTTCCCGTAAGGGACAGGGTTGGCCCCAGCATTTT.

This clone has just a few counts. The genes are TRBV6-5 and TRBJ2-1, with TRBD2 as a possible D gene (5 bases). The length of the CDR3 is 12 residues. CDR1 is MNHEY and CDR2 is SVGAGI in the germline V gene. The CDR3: CAAGQQIYEQFF. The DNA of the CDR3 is TGTGCGGCGGGCCAGCAAATTTATGAGCAGTTCTTC.

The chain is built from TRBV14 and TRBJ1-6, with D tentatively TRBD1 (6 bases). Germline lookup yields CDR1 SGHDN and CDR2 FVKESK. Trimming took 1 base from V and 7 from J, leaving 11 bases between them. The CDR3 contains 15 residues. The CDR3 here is CASSQGQGLNSPLHF. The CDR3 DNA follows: TGTGCCAGCAGCCAAGGGCAGGGGTTGAATTCACCCCTCCACTTT.

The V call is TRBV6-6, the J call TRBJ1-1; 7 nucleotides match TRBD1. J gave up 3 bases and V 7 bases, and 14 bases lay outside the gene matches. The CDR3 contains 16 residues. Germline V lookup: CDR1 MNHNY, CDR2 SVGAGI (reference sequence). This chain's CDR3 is CASIPTTGALDTEAFF. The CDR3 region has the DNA TGTGCCAGCATACCGACAACAGGGGCGTTGGACACTGAAGCTTTCTTT.

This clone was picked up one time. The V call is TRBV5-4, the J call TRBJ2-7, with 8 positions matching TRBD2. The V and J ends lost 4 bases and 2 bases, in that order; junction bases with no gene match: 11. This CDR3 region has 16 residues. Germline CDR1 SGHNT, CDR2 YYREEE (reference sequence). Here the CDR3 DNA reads TGTGCCAGCAGCCCGGGGGCGGGGGGCTCCACCTACGAGCAGTACTTC. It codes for CASSPGAGGSTYEQYF.

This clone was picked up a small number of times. The CDR3, as DNA: TGTGCCAGCAGTTTATGGTCTAGCGGGACATTCAACACCGGGGAGCTGTTTTTT. Its protein is CASSLWSSGTFNTGELFF. The rearrangement links TRBV27 to TRBJ2-2; 9 bases fit TRBD2. CDR3 length equals 18 residues. Trimming cost V 1 base and J 2 bases; bases outside gene matches: 8. Germline V gene lookup returns CDR1 MNHEY and CDR2 SMNVEV (reference sequence).

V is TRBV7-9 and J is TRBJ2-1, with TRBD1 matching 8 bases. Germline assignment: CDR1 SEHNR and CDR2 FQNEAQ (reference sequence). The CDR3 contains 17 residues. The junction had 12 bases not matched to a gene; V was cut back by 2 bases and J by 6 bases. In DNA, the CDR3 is TGTGCCAGCAGCTTAACCCGTGACAGGGGAAGCGTCAATGAGCAGTTCTTC. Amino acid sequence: CASSLTRDRGSVNEQFF. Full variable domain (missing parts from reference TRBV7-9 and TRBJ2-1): DTGVSQNPRHKITKRGQNVTFRCDPISEHNRLYWYRQTLGQGPEFLTYFQNEAQLEKSRLLSDRFSAERPKGSFSTLEIQRTEQGDSAMYLCASSLTRDRGSVNEQFFGPGTRLTVL.

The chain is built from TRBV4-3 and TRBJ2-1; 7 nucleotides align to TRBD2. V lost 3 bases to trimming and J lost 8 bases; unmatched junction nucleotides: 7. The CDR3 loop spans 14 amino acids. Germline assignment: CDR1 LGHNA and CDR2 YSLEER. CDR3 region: CASSHLGTTHEQFF. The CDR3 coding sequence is TGCGCCAGCAGCCACCTCGGGACTACCCATGAGCAGTTCTTC.

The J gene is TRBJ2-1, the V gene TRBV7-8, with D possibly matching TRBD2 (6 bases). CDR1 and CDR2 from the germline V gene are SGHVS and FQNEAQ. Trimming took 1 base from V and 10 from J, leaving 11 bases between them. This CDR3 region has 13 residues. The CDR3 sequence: CASSLGPAGEQFF. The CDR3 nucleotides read TGTGCCAGCAGCTTAGGTCCGGCGGGAGAGCAGTTCTTC.

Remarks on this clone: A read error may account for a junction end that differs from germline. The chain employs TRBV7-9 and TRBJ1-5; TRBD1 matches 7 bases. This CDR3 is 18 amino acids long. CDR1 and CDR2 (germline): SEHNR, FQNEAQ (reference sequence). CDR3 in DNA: TGTTCCAGCAGCTTATTTAGGATTGGGGACAGAATTTCACAGCCCCAGCATTTT. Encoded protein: CSSSLFRIGDRISQPQHF.

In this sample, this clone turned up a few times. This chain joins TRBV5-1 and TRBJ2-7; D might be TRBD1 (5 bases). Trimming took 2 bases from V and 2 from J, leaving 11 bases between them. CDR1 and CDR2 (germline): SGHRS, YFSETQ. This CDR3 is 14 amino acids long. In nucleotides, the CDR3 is TGCGCCAGCAGCTTAGTTTCAGGGCCCTACGAGCAGTACTTC. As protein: CASSLVSGPYEQYF.

CDR3: CASSQPHTTSGRAPAREQYF. Here the CDR3 DNA reads TGCGCCAGCAGCCAACCTCACACGACTAGCGGGAGGGCCCCCGCCCGAGAGCAGTACTTC. The chain carries TRBV4-1 and TRBJ2-7; 14 bases are a match to TRBD2. V lost 2 bases to trimming and J lost 7 bases; unmatched junction nucleotides: 19. CDR1 MGHRA and CDR2 YSYEKL come from the germline V gene. There are 20 residues in the CDR3.

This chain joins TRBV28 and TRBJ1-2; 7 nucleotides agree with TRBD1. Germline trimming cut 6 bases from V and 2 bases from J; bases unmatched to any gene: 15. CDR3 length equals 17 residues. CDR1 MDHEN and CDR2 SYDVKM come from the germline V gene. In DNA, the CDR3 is TGTGCCAGCAGAGCTCCCCGCGGAGGGGGCAGGAACTATGGCTACACCTTC. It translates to CASRAPRGGGRNYGYTF.

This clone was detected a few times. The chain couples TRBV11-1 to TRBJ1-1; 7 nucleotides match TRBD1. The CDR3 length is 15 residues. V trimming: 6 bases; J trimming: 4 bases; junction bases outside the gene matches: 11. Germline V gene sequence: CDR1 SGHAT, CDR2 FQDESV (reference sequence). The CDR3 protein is CASRPDRVRSTEAFF. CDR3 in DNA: TGTGCCAGCAGACCAGACAGGGTGCGTAGCACTGAAGCTTTCTTT. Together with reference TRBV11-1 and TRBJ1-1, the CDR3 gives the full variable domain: EAEVAQSPRYKITEKSQAVAFWCDPISGHATLYWYRQILGQGPELLVQFQDESVVDDSQLPKDRFSAERLKGVDSTLKIQPAELGDSAMYLCASRPDRVRSTEAFFGQGTRLTVV.

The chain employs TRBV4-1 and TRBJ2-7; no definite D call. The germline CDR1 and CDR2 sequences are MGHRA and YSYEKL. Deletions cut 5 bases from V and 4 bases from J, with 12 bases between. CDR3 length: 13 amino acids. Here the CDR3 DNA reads TGCGCCAGCAGCTTAAGTCAGGCATACGAGCAGTACTTC. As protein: CASSLSQAYEQYF.

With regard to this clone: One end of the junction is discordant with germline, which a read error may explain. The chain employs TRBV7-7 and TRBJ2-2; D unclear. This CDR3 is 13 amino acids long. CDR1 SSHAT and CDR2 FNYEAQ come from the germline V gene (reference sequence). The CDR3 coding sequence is TGTGCTAGCAGCTTAAGCCCCACCGGGGAGCTGTTTTTT. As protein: CASSLSPTGELFF.

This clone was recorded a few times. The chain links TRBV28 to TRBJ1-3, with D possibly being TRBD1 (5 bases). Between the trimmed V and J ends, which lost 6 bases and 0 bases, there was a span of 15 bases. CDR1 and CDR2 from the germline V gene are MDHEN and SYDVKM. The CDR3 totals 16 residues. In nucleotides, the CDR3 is TGTGCCAGCAGGGGGGGACGGTGGAGCTCTGGAAACACCATATATTTT. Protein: CASRGGRWSSGNTIYF.

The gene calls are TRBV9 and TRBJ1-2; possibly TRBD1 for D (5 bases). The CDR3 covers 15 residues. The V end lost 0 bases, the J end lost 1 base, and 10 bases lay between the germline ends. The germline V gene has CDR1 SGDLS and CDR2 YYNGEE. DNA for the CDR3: TGTGCCAGCAGCGTAGCTAACCAGGGTAACTATGGCTACACCTTC. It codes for CASSVANQGNYGYTF.

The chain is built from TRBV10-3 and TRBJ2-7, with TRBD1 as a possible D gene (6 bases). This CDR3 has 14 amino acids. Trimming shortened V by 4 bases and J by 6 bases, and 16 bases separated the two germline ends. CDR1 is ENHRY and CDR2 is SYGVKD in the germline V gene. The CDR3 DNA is TGTGCCATCAGTGGTACAGGGTGGGGGATCGAGCAGTACTTC. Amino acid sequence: CAISGTGWGIEQYF.

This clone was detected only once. The CDR3 loop is CASSPRIAVSEQYF. The CDR3 DNA follows: TGTGCCAGCTCACCACGTATAGCAGTCTCCGAGCAGTACTTC. The chain links TRBV18 to TRBJ2-7, with D unresolved. The germline gives CDR1 KGHSH, CDR2 LQKENI. Trimming took off 1 base at V and 6 bases at J, with 13 bases between the two ends. The length of the CDR3 is 14 residues.

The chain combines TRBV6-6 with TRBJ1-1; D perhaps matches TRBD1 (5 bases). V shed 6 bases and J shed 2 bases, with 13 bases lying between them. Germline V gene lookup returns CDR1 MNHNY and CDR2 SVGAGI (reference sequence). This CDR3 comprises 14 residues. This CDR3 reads CASSHPGLNTEAFF. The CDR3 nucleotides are TGTGCCAGCAGCCACCCGGGACTCAACACTGAAGCTTTCTTT.

The CDR3 DNA follows: TGTGCCAGCAGCTCTAGTGCCGTTTCGGGACTCGTCTACAATGAGCAGTTCTTC. It encodes CASSSSAVSGLVYNEQFF. The chain uses TRBV28 and TRBJ2-1; a possible D gene is TRBD2 (6 bases). The V gene lost 6 bases and the J gene lost 3 bases, with 24 bases spanning the gap. The CDR3 contains 18 residues. Germline V lookup: CDR1 MDHEN, CDR2 SYDVKM.

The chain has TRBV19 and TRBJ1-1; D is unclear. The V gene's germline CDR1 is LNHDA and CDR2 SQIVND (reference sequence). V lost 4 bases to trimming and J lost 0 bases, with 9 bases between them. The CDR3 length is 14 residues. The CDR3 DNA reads TGTGCCAGTAGTAAAACAGCTATGAACACTGAAGCTTTCTTT. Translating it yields CASSKTAMNTEAFF. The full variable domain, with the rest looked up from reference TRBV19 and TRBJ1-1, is DGGITQSPKYLFRKEGQNVTLSCEQNLNHDAMYWYRQDPGQGLRLIYYSQIVNDFQKGDIAEGYSVSREKKESFPLTVTSAQKNPTAFYLCASSKTAMNTEAFFGQGTRLTVV.

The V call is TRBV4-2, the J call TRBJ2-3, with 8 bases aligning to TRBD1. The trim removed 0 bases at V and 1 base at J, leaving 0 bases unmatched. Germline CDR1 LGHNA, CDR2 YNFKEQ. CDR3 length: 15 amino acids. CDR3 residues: CASSQETGGTDTQYF. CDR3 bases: TGTGCCAGCAGCCAAGAGACAGGGGGCACAGATACGCAGTATTTT.

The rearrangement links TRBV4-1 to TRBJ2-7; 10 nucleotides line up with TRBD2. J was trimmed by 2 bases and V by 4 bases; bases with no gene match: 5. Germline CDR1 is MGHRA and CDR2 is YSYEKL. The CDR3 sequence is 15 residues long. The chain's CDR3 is CASSPGLAATYEQYF. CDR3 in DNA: TGCGCCAGCAGCCCCGGACTAGCGGCGACCTACGAGCAGTACTTC.

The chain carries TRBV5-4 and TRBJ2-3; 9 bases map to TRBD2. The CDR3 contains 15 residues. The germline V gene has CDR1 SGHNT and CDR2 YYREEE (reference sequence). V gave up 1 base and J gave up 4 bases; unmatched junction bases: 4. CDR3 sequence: CASSLRAGGPDTQYF. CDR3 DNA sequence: TGTGCCAGCAGCTTGCGGGCGGGAGGGCCAGATACGCAGTATTTT.

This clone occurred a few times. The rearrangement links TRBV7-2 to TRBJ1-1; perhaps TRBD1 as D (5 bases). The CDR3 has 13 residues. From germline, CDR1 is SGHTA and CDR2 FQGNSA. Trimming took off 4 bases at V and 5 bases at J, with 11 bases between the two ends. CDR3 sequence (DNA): TGTGCCAGCAGCTCCGATAGGGGTACTGAAGCTTTCTTT. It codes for CASSSDRGTEAFF.

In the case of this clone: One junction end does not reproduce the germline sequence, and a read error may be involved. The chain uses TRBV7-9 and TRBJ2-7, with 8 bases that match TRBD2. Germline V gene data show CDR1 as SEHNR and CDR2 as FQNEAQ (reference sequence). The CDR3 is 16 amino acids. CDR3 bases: TGTTCCAGCAGCTTAGTGGTAGCGGGGTCCTCCTACGAGCAGTACTTC. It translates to CSSSLVVAGSSYEQYF.

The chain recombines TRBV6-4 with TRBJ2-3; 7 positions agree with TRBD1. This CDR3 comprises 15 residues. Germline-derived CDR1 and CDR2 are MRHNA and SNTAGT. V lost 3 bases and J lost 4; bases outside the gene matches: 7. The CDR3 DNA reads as TGTGCCAGCAGTGAAACAGGGGAATCTCCAGATACGCAGTATTTT. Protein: CASSETGESPDTQYF.

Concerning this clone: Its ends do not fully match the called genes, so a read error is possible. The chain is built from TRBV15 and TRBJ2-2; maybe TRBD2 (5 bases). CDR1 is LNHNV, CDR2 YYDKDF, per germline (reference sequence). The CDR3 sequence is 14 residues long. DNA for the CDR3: TGTGCCACCAGCAGAGGGCAGGTATCCGGGGAGCTGTCTTTT. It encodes CATSRGQVSGELSF.